These T cell receptor beta chains were read from a single sample in a study of vaccination and CD4 T cells after COVID-19. Using its own MiXCR run on the PCR reads, TCRdb lists one record per CDR3 protein. The sample holds about 26,000 distinct CDR3 sequences; about 50% are singletons and the top ten take over 25%. Their antigens remain unidentified. Source: CD4+ T cells from blood, cultured in vitro, taken before SARS-CoV-2 vaccination. The receptors come from a human donor who received a COVID-19 vaccine. The CDR3 runs from the conserved cysteine through the conserved F or W. Some rows have no size entry. The others give once, few or many, or a class for an expanded clone.

clone size	V gene	J gene	CDR3 protein
few	TRBV24-1	TRBJ2-3	CATSPTGTDTQYF
.	TRBV2	TRBJ2-7	CASSEDSLSSYEQYF
.	TRBV6-1	TRBJ2-7	CASREAGAVYEQYF
.	TRBV12-5	TRBJ1-6	CASGLVLTGQGESPLHF
.	TRBV12-3/TRBV12-4	TRBJ2-3	CASSLARGGTQRPSTDTQYF
few	TRBV30	TRBJ2-1	CAWCGSSYNEQFF
.	TRBV5-1	TRBJ1-6	CASSLTSTQGDNSPLHF
few	TRBV3-1	TRBJ1-2	CASSPPGARHNYGYTF
.	TRBV6-1	TRBJ1-6	CGSSGSSVSDSPLHF
.	TRBV27	TRBJ2-7	CASSLRGTGVAGEQYF
few	TRBV25-1	TRBJ1-6	CASSDSRGNNSPLHF
.	TRBV6-1	TRBJ2-5	CASRSTSGGAWETQYF
few	TRBV2	TRBJ1-5	CASRGFSGQPQHF
.	TRBV20-1	TRBJ2-5	CSARLALQETQYF
few	TRBV27	TRBJ1-3	CASSLKRGNTIYF
.	TRBV5-4	TRBJ2-7	CASSLVAGGSYEQYF
.	TRBV6-1	TRBJ2-5	CASSNGVVETQYF
few	TRBV27	TRBJ2-3	CASSSPGTVTDTQYF
few	TRBV15	TRBJ1-2	CATSRTSQGIGYTF
few	TRBV12-3/TRBV12-4	TRBJ2-6	CASRPARRAYSGANVLTF
.	TRBV18	TRBJ1-2	CASSSSSRQGAHGYTF
few	TRBV15	TRBJ2-5	CATTQDRAGGETQYF
few	TRBV7-9	TRBJ2-5	CASSLTRQVQETQYF
.	TRBV10-3	TRBJ1-2	CATWGDTYYGYTF
.	TRBV5-5	TRBJ1-2	CASSSPGQGYLYGYTF
.	TRBV3-1	TRBJ1-2	CASSQDAGRVDGYTF
.	TRBV11-3	TRBJ2-6	CASSLGQRGANVLTF
medium-sized	TRBV5-4	TRBJ2-7	CASSSGTSEEQYF
few	TRBV20-1	TRBJ2-5	CSATRTGARETQYF
.	TRBV19	TRBJ1-1	CATGQLNTEAFF
few	TRBV20-1	TRBJ1-2	CSARLPTGVSGYTF
.	TRBV21-1	TRBJ2-3	CASSKDTLGQVTDTQYF
few	TRBV19	TRBJ1-5	CASSDPQLSNQPQHF
few	TRBV20-1	TRBJ1-5	CSAGKDRESQPQHF
.	TRBV12-3/TRBV12-4	TRBJ1-2	CASSFNGVSYGYTF
.	TRBV30	TRBJ1-1	CAWTYTAEGEAFF